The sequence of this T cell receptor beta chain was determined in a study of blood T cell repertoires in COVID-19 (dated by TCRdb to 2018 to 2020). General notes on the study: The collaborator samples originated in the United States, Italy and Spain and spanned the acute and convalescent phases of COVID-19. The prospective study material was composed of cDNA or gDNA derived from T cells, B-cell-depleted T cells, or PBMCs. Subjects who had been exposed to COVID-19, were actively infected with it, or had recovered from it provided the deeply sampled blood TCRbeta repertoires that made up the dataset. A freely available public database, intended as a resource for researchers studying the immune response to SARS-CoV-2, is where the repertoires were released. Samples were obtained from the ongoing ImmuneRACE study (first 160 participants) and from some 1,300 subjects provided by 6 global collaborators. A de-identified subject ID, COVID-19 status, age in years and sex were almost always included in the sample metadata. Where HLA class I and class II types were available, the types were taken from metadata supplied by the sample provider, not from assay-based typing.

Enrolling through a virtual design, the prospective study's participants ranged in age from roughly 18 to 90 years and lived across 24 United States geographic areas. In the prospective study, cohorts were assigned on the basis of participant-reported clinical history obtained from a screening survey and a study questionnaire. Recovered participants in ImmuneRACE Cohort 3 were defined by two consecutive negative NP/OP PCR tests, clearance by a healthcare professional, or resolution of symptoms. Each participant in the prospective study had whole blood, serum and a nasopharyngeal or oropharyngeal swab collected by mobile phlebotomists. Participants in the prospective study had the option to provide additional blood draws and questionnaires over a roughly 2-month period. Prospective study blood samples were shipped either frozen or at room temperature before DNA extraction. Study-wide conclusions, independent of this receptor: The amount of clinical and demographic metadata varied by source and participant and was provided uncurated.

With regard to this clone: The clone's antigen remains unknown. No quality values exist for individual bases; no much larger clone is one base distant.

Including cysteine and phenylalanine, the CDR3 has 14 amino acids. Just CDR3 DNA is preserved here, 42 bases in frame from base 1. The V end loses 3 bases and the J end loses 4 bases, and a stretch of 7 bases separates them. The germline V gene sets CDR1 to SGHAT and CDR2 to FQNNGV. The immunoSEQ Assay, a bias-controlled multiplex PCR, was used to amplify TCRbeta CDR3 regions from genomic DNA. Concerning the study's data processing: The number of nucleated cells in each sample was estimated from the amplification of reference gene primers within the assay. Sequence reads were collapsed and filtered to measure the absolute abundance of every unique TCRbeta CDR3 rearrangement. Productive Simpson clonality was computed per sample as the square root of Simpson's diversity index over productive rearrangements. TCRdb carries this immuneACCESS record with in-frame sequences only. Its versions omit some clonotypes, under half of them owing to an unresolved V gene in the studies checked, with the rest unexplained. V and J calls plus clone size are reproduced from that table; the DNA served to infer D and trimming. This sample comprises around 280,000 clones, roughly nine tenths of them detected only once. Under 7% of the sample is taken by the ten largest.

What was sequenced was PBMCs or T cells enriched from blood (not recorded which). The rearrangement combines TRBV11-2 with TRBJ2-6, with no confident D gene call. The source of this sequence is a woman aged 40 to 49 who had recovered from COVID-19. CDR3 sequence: CASSLALGANVLTF. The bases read TGTGCCAGCAGCTTGGCTCTGGGGGCCAACGTCCTGACTTTC.